A selection of T cell receptor beta chains follows, all from one sample in a study of cytomegalovirus exposure and HLA in healthy donors. Generated by immunoSEQ multiplex PCR, the TCRdb table keeps only in-frame clones and is missing some. The listing records roughly 220,000 clones. The sequenced material came from PBMCs. The receptors shown here come from a girl aged 2-10 years in good health and CMV-seropositive. Each CDR3 is given with its conserved first and last residue. The order of the fields is V gene, J gene, CDR3 protein.

V gene: TRBV19
J gene: TRBJ1-1
CDR3 protein: CASSRTGRTEAFF

V gene: TRBV27
J gene: TRBJ2-7
CDR3 protein: CASSETGTGDYEQYF

V gene: TRBV19
J gene: TRBJ1-1
CDR3 protein: CASRTQGAAGTEAFF

V gene: TRBV28
J gene: TRBJ2-1
CDR3 protein: CASSFSGLADNEQFF

V gene: TRBV6-5
J gene: TRBJ1-3
CDR3 protein: CASSCGQSIGNTIYF

V gene: TRBV5-4
J gene: TRBJ1-6
CDR3 protein: CASSLESSYNSPLHF

V gene: TRBV4-1
J gene: TRBJ1-2
CDR3 protein: CASSRPLGRNYGYTF

V gene: TRBV7-2
J gene: TRBJ1-5
CDR3 protein: CASSLQTGTEPQHF

V gene: TRBV5-4
J gene: TRBJ1-1
CDR3 protein: CASSEDREGDEAFF

V gene: TRBV5-1
J gene: TRBJ2-5
CDR3 protein: CASSFGQGALEQYF

V gene: TRBV30
J gene: TRBJ2-3
CDR3 protein: CASGLAGDTQYF

V gene: TRBV15
J gene: TRBJ1-3
CDR3 protein: CATSRATVTGSRGNTIYF

V gene: TRBV5-1
J gene: TRBJ1-2
CDR3 protein: CASSPLQAYGYTF

V gene: TRBV19
J gene: TRBJ1-3
CDR3 protein: CASCGIRQGGNTIYF

V gene: TRBV10-1
J gene: TRBJ2-4
CDR3 protein: CASSERTGNIQYF

V gene: TRBV6-1
J gene: TRBJ2-3
CDR3 protein: CASSEWGGGTDTQYF

V gene: TRBV7-9
J gene: TRBJ1-2
CDR3 protein: CASSAGDRGLNYGYTF

V gene: TRBV28
J gene: TRBJ1-1
CDR3 protein: CASSWGVNTEAFF

V gene: TRBV5-1
J gene: TRBJ2-3
CDR3 protein: CASSLAPGTDTQYF

V gene: TRBV7-9
J gene: TRBJ2-7
CDR3 protein: CASSGEGLAIYEQYF

V gene: TRBV30
J gene: TRBJ2-7
CDR3 protein: CAWSPRTGILYEQYF

V gene: TRBV5-1
J gene: TRBJ2-3
CDR3 protein: CASQSTDTQYF

V gene: TRBV25-1
J gene: TRBJ1-2
CDR3 protein: CASSDRHGPNYGYTF

V gene: TRBV11-3
J gene: TRBJ2-4
CDR3 protein: CASSAAGENIQYF

V gene: TRBV27
J gene: TRBJ2-2
CDR3 protein: CASSLGARSGGELFF

V gene: TRBV5-1
J gene: NA
CDR3 protein: CASSLEVTGAYEQYF

V gene: TRBV27
J gene: TRBJ2-2
CDR3 protein: CASSHPTSGRVLGTGELFF

V gene: TRBV2
J gene: TRBJ2-2
CDR3 protein: CASSVGSANTGELFF